The TCR beta chain described here comes from a study of shared clonotypes between healthy human individuals. Study-level points and caveats: Clonotype sharing among donors was thought likely to change with sequencing depth.

As regards this clone: Its antigen remains unidentified.

As defined, naive CD8 cells were CD45RO-negative and positively selected for CCR7, with terminally differentiated effector memory CD45RA+ cells excluded. Per germline, CDR1 SGDLS and CDR2 YYNGEE. CDR3 length: 18 amino acids. With 4 bases clipped from V and 0 bases from J, the junction kept 9 bases outside the gene matches. Using immunoSEQ multiplex PCR, the repertoire was profiled, and TCRdb retains in-frame clones only, with some absent. The sample lists some 2,000,000 clones; 85% to 95% were seen once. V usage is TRBV9 and J usage is TRBJ2-1; TRBD1 matches 11 bases. The clonotype was recovered from a man between 18 and 35 years old in good health. Sequencing input: naive CD8+ T cells sorted from blood. The CDR3 protein is CASSPGTGGMSSYNEQFF. CDR3 DNA sequence: TGTGCCAGCAGCCCAGGGACAGGGGGGATGAGCTCCTACAATGAGCAGTTCTTC. Using reference TRBV9 and TRBJ2-1 for the parts outside the CDR3, the full variable domain is DSGVTQTPKHLITATGQRVTLRCSPRSGDLSVYWYQQSLDQGLQFLIQYYNGEERAKGNILERFSAQQFPDLHSELNLSSLELGDSALYFCASSPGTGGMSSYNEQFFGPGTRLTVL.